This is a list of T cell receptor beta chains from one sample in a study of early T cells in non-severe SARS-CoV-2 infection. From the 5' RACE reads, TCRdb called clonotypes with MiXCR, one entry per CDR3 protein. In the table there are roughly 27,000 distinct CDR3 sequences, over 3.5% of which are singletons. Material: whole blood. These receptors were collected from an adult who was a healthcare worker with PCR-confirmed SARS-CoV-2 infection or an uninfected control (not recorded which). Each CDR3 is given with its conserved first and last residue. Each record gives: D gene, V gene, J gene, CDR3 length, clone size, CDR3 protein, CDR3 DNA. D genes are given only for firm matches. Part of the rows lack a size; the others show once, few, many or a class for expanded clones.

TRBD1,TRBV7-8,TRBJ2-3,18,.,CASSLDPGQGEYTDTQYF,TGTGCCAGCAGCTTAGATCCCGGACAGGGAGAGTACACAGATACGCAGTATTTT
.,TRBV12-3/TRBV12-4,TRBJ2-2,14,many,CASSPDSNTGELFF,TGTGCCAGCAGCCCGGACTCAAACACCGGGGAGCTGTTTTTT
TRBD1,TRBV3-1,TRBJ2-7,15,many,CASSISGTGGDEQYF,TGTGCCAGCAGTATTTCCGGGACAGGGGGCGACGAGCAGTACTTC
.,TRBV7-9,TRBJ2-7,13,many,CASARGPGNEQYF,TGTGCCAGCGCCCGCGGCCCTGGCAACGAGCAGTACTTC
TRBD2,TRBV27,TRBJ2-2,17,many,CASSRGSGRPYTGELFF,TGTGCCAGCAGTCGGGGTAGCGGGAGGCCTTACACCGGGGAGCTGTTTTTT
.,TRBV7-9,TRBJ2-7,14,many,CASRLDTHSYEQYF,TGTGCCAGCAGATTGGACACACACTCCTACGAGCAGTACTTC
TRBD2,TRBV28,TRBJ2-3,14,many,CASSLWTSWDTQYF,TGTGCCAGCAGTTTATGGACTAGCTGGGATACGCAGTATTTT
.,TRBV28,TRBJ2-5,14,many,CASSFTGSRETQYF,TGTGCCAGCAGTTTCACAGGGTCTCGAGAGACCCAGTACTTC
.,TRBV3-1,TRBJ2-2,15,many,CASSQALTSSGELFF,TGTGCCAGCAGCCAAGCCCTAACTAGTTCCGGGGAGCTGTTTTTT
.,TRBV20-1,TRBJ1-5,14,.,CSAGQILSNQPQHF,TGCAGTGCAGGACAGATTTTGAGCAATCAGCCCCAGCATTTT
.,TRBV12-5,TRBJ2-3,18,few,CASGLVHGDSGHTDTQYF,TGTGCTAGTGGTTTGGTACATGGGGATAGCGGACACACAGATACGCAGTATTTT
TRBD1,TRBV30,TRBJ1-5,14,many,CAWSVGTVNQPQHF,TGTGCCTGGAGTGTAGGGACAGTTAATCAGCCCCAGCATTTT
.,TRBV28,TRBJ2-7,15,.,CASGPGPGGAYEQYF,TGTGCCAGCGGACCAGGGCCAGGGGGGGCCTACGAGCAGTACTTC
TRBD2,TRBV27,TRBJ2-1,14,many,CASRREGSYNEQFF,TGTGCCAGCAGGCGGGAGGGGTCCTACAATGAGCAGTTCTTC
TRBD1,TRBV18,TRBJ2-5,15,many,CASSPTGGYQETQYF,TGTGCCAGCTCACCGACAGGGGGGTACCAAGAGACCCAGTACTTC
TRBD2,TRBV11-1,TRBJ2-2,21,many,CASSLIVTRGLAGEYTGELFF,TGTGCCAGCAGCTTAATCGTCACTCGAGGGCTAGCGGGAGAATACACCGGGGAGCTGTTTTTT
.,TRBV19,TRBJ1-2,11,many,CASSYHYGYTF,TGTGCATCTTCATATCACTATGGCTACACCTTC
.,TRBV7-3,TRBJ2-1,16,many,CASSLALRASRNEQFF,TGTGCCAGCAGCTTGGCGCTCCGGGCCTCCAGGAATGAGCAGTTCTTC
TRBD1,TRBV5-4,TRBJ2-7,14,many,CASSPGTGRHEQYF,TGTGCCAGCAGCCCGGGGACAGGGAGGCACGAGCAGTACTTC
TRBD2,TRBV15,TRBJ2-1,14,many,CATRPAGGLHEQFF,TGTGCCACCCGGCCAGCGGGAGGGTTGCATGAGCAGTTCTTC
.,TRBV18,TRBJ1-1,11,many,CASSPGTEAFF,TGTGCCAGCTCACCAGGCACTGAAGCTTTCTTT
.,TRBV7-9,TRBJ1-1,11,.,CATQENTEAFF,TGTGCCACACAGGAGAACACTGAAGCTTTCTTT
.,TRBV12-3/TRBV12-4,TRBJ2-2,14,many,CASSFGPGNGELFF,TGTGCCAGCAGTTTTGGGCCTGGTAACGGGGAGCTGTTTTTT
TRBD1,TRBV7-6,TRBJ2-2,18,medium-sized,CASSLGTGSALRTGELFF,TGTGCCAGCAGCTTGGGGACAGGGTCTGCCTTGAGGACCGGGGAGCTGTTTTTT
TRBD2,TRBV9,TRBJ2-1,15,many,CASSGSGSVANEQFF,TGTGCCAGCAGCGGTAGCGGGAGCGTGGCCAATGAGCAGTTCTTC
TRBD1,TRBV4-2,TRBJ1-5,15,many,CASSQGEQGNQPQHF,TGTGCCAGCAGCCAAGGGGAACAGGGGAATCAGCCCCAGCATTTT
TRBD2,TRBV11-1,TRBJ2-1,22,.,CASSLVQGAPRLAGDTYNEQFF,TGTGCCAGCAGCTTAGTTCAGGGGGCCCCCAGGCTAGCGGGAGATACCTACAATGAGCAGTTCTTC
TRBD1,TRBV20-1,TRBJ2-7,14,few,CSARDRSSSYEQYF,TGCAGTGCTAGGGACAGGAGTAGCTCCTACGAGCAGTACTTC
TRBD2,TRBV18,TRBJ2-5,14,.,CASSPTSVQETQYF,TGTGCCAGCTCACCGACTAGCGTACAAGAGACCCAGTACTTC
TRBD1,TRBV4-1,TRBJ1-2,18,many,CASSHVPGQGDSNYGYTF,TGCGCCAGCAGCCACGTTCCGGGACAGGGGGATAGTAACTATGGCTACACCTTC
TRBD2,TRBV12-3/TRBV12-4,TRBJ2-1,15,.,CASSLKTSTVHEQFF,TGTGCCAGCAGTTTAAAGACTAGCACGGTCCATGAGCAGTTCTTC
.,TRBV2,TRBJ1-3,15,.,CASSDRRSSGNTIYF,TGTGCCAGCAGTGATAGGCGCTCCTCTGGAAACACCATATATTTT
.,TRBV2,TRBJ2-1,12,many,CASSPRGRGQFF,TGTGCCAGCAGCCCCAGGGGAAGGGGGCAGTTCTTC
TRBD2,TRBV20-1,TRBJ2-7,15,many,CSALLGLAGPYEQYF,TGCAGTGCCCTGCTCGGGCTAGCGGGTCCCTACGAGCAGTACTTC
TRBD2,TRBV7-2,TRBJ2-5,16,many,CASSSGLGLGAETQYF,TGTGCCAGCAGCTCTGGACTAGGTTTGGGTGCTGAGACCCAGTACTTC
.,TRBV20-1,TRBJ2-7,15,many,CSAREGGTDAYEQYF,TGCAGTGCTAGAGAGGGCGGGACTGATGCCTACGAGCAGTACTTC
TRBD1,TRBV27,TRBJ1-5,14,many,CASRPGTDNQPQHF,TGTGCCAGCAGACCCGGGACAGATAATCAGCCCCAGCATTTT
.,TRBV29-1,TRBJ1-4,12,.,CSVCTGNEKLFF,TGCAGCGTGTGCACAGGGAACGAAAAACTGTTTTTT
.,TRBV29-1,TRBJ1-1,12,many,CSVERQNTEAFF,TGCAGCGTTGAAAGGCAGAACACTGAAGCTTTCTTT
.,TRBV27,TRBJ2-3,14,many,CASSFGRAQDTQYF,TGTGCCAGCAGTTTTGGGAGAGCACAAGATACGCAGTATTTT
.,TRBV28,TRBJ1-1,12,few,CASSLGAEEAFF,TGTGCCAGCAGTTTAGGGGCGGAAGAAGCTTTCTTT
.,TRBV27,TRBJ1-2,13,many,CASSSSPVYGYTF,TGTGCCAGCAGTTCCTCTCCAGTCTATGGCTACACCTTC
.,TRBV7-9,TRBJ1-2,14,many,CASSLAIGAPGYTF,TGTGCCAGCAGCTTAGCGATCGGGGCACCCGGCTACACCTTC
.,TRBV7-8,TRBJ1-6,14,many,CASSSGHARDHLHF,TGTGCCAGCAGCTCCGGACACGCCAGAGATCACCTCCACTTT
TRBD2,TRBV20-1,TRBJ2-3,18,few,CSATAGGVHAGVDDTQYF,TGCAGTGCAACAGCGGGAGGGGTTCATGCGGGAGTTGATGATACGCAGTATTTT
TRBD1,TRBV7-8,TRBJ2-2,12,few,CASNQGAGELFF,TGTGCCAGCAACCAGGGGGCCGGGGAGCTGTTTTTT
.,TRBV15,TRBJ1-5,16,many,CATSRDPWEGNQPQHF,TGTGCCACCAGCAGAGATCCATGGGAGGGCAATCAGCCCCAGCATTTT
.,TRBV28,TRBJ1-1,15,many,CASSSAGGDGTEAFF,TGTGCCAGCAGTTCGGCGGGGGGCGATGGTACTGAAGCTTTCTTT
TRBD1,TRBV18,TRBJ2-1,16,few,CASSRLPGQGDNEQFF,TGTGCCAGCTCACGTCTCCCGGGACAGGGCGACAATGAGCAGTTCTTC
TRBD2,TRBV27,TRBJ2-5,16,few,CASRGGRTSGQETQYF,TGTGCCAGCAGGGGGGGGCGGACTAGCGGCCAAGAGACCCAGTACTTC